Below are 16 T cell receptor beta chains sequenced from a single sample in a study of identical twins. From the 5' RACE reads, TCRdb called clonotypes with MiXCR, one entry per CDR3 protein. The sample shows about 530,000 distinct CDR3 sequences, more than 20% of them seen only once. This same sample was also part of a study on yellow fever vaccine responses in identical twins.

Sample: CD4+ T cells sorted from blood. These receptors all stem from a woman in her late teens or twenties in good health.

This clonotype has ten or more counts. The gene calls are TRBV29-1 and TRBJ1-3; the D gene is possibly TRBD1 (5 bases). The length of the CDR3 is 14 residues. The V and J ends lost 7 bases and 5 bases respectively, with 18 bases between them. Germline V gene sequence: CDR1 SQVTM, CDR2 ANQGSEA. The DNA for the CDR3 is TGCAGCGCCGGAATTGAGGGGAAAAGAAACACCATATATTTT. Translation: CSAGIEGKRNTIYF.

This clonotype was counted only a few times. The V call is TRBV10-3, the J call TRBJ2-1; 7 nucleotides line up with TRBD1. Germline V gene lookup returns CDR1 ENHRY and CDR2 SYGVKD. Germline trimming cut 2 bases from V and 15 bases from J; bases unmatched to any gene: 10. The CDR3 totals 13 residues. CDR3 sequence reads: CAISEGQETQRFF. The CDR3 DNA follows: TGTGCCATCAGTGAGGGACAGGAAACTCAACGGTTCTTC.

The table lists this clonotype with a few counts. This chain links TRBV7-8 with TRBJ2-2, with D possibly being TRBD1 (6 bases). This CDR3 has 15 residues. With 5 bases removed from V and 6 bases from J, the gap between germline ends came to 16 bases. Germline values: CDR1 SGHVS, CDR2 FQNEAQ. The CDR3 nucleotides read TGTGCCAGCAGCACCTATCCGAGGGGGTCCGGGGAGCTGTTTTTT. Protein product: CASSTYPRGSGELFF.

In its sample, this clonotype was seen a few times. This chain uses TRBV20-1 with TRBJ2-3; tentatively, D is TRBD1 or TRBD2 (5 bases each). This CDR3 is 13 amino acids long. The V gene's germline CDR1 is DFQATT and CDR2 SNEGSKA (reference sequence). Between the trimmed V and J ends, which lost 7 bases and 0 bases, there was a span of 11 bases. The CDR3 coding sequence is TGCAGTGGCATCCGGGACAGCACAGATACGCAGTATTTT. This translates into CSGIRDSTDTQYF.

This clonotype was counted a few times. The rearrangement joins TRBV15 to TRBJ2-7; D is unclear. The V end lost 4 bases, the J end lost 3 bases, and 16 bases lay between the germline ends. CDR1 LNHNV and CDR2 YYDKDF come from the germline V gene (reference sequence). This CDR3 region has 15 residues. The DNA for the CDR3 is TGTGCCACCAGCAAGAAGAGGAATAGCAACTACGAGCAGTACTTC. Its translation: CATSKKRNSNYEQYF.

This clonotype was recorded a few times. V gene TRBV6-1 combines with J gene TRBJ2-2; 7 bases map to TRBD1. Trimming at V came to 7 bases and at J to 6 bases, leaving 11 bases not matched to a gene. CDR1 is MNHNS, CDR2 SASEGT, per germline. This CDR3 comprises 15 residues. DNA of the CDR3: TGTGCCAGCACCAGGGACAGCAGAAGCCCCGGGGAGCTGTTTTTT. This gives the protein CASTRDSRSPGELFF.

The CDR3 here is CASSSPGRVGEQYV. The CDR3 coding sequence is TGTGCCAGCAGTTCCCCGGGCAGGGTAGGCGAGCAGTACGTC. The chain employs TRBV28 and TRBJ2-7, with D tentatively TRBD1 (5 bases). The CDR3 runs 14 residues. The germline V gene encodes CDR1 MDHEN and CDR2 SYDVKM. With 4 bases removed from V and 6 bases from J, the gap between germline ends came to 16 bases.

The chain carries TRBV27 and TRBJ2-7, with 9 bases that match TRBD2. The CDR3 has 16 residues. Germline V gene lookup returns CDR1 MNHEY and CDR2 SMNVEV (reference sequence). With 2 bases clipped from V and 3 bases from J, the junction kept 8 bases outside the gene matches. CDR3 protein: CASSLTGTSFYYEQYF. CDR3 bases: TGTGCCAGCAGTTTAACGGGGACTAGCTTCTACTACGAGCAGTACTTC.

Worth noting for this clonotype: A much larger clone is a single base away; this may be a read error. This sequence joins TRBV7-9 and TRBJ2-1; 11 nucleotides align to TRBD2. CDR1 is SEHNR and CDR2 is FQNEAQ in the germline V gene (reference sequence). J was trimmed by 6 bases and V by 6 bases; bases with no gene match: 4. The CDR3 consists of 14 residues. In DNA, the CDR3 is TGTGCCAGCAGTCAGGGACTAGCGGTCAATGAGCAGTTCTTC. Its protein is CASSQGLAVNEQFF.

This clonotype was counted ten times or more. V gene TRBV12-3 or TRBV12-4 combines with J gene TRBJ1-1; tentative D call: TRBD1 (6 bases). With 5 bases removed from V and 4 bases from J, the gap between germline ends came to 11 bases. This CDR3 has 13 amino acids. Here the CDR3 reads CASSPGTITEAFF. CDR3 bases: TGTGCCAGCAGTCCCGGGACAATCACTGAAGCTTTCTTT.

This clonotype came up once. The chain has TRBV7-9 and TRBJ2-7, with D tentatively TRBD1 or TRBD2 (5 bases each). The ends were cut back, 4 bases at V and 7 bases at J, with 14 bases in the middle. The CDR3 is 13 residues long. CDR1 is SEHNR and CDR2 is FQNEAQ in the germline V gene (reference sequence). CDR3 amino acids: CASSSTIPGEQYV. Written as DNA, the CDR3 is TGTGCCAGCAGCTCGACTATCCCAGGGGAGCAGTACGTC.

The chain joins TRBV7-9 to TRBJ2-5; D is possibly TRBD2 (5 bases). CDR3 size: 16 residues. The V gene lost 1 base and the J gene lost 1 base, with 13 bases spanning the gap. Germline V gene sequence: CDR1 SEHNR, CDR2 FQNEAQ (reference sequence). The CDR3 nucleotides read TGTGCCAGCAGCTTAGGGGCCAGCGGTCCCCAAGAGACCCAGTACTTC. Its protein is CASSLGASGPQETQYF.

Concerning this clonotype itself: The junction does not match germline at one end; this may be a read error. The chain links TRBV12-3 or TRBV12-4 to TRBJ2-1; 9 bases agree with TRBD2. The CDR3 covers 17 residues. The chain's CDR3 is CASSLGTSDSSYNEKFF. In nucleotides, the CDR3 is TGTGCCAGCAGTTTAGGGACTAGCGATAGCTCCTACAATGAGAAGTTCTTC.

This clonotype has more than one count but fewer than ten. The chain couples TRBV29-1 to TRBJ2-7; TRBD1 might be the D (6 bases). The germline V and J ends were trimmed by 5 bases and 3 bases, with 8 bases remaining between them. The CDR3 has 11 amino acids. CDR1 is SQVTM and CDR2 is ANQGSEA in the germline V gene. The CDR3 sequence is CSVSQGYEQYV. The DNA of the CDR3 is TGCAGCGTTTCACAGGGCTACGAGCAGTACGTC.

This clonotype has a handful of counts. This chain links TRBV15 with TRBJ1-2, with TRBD1 matching over 7 bases. Germline V gene data show CDR1 as LNHNV and CDR2 as YYDKDF (reference sequence). The CDR3 spans 15 residues. Germline trimming cut 2 bases from V and 9 bases from J; bases unmatched to any gene: 12. The CDR3 reads CATSRSGQSTQSYTF. In DNA, the CDR3 is TGTGCCACCAGCAGATCGGGACAGTCGACTCAAAGCTACACCTTC. The full variable domain, rest sourced from reference TRBV15 and TRBJ1-2, is DAMVIQNPRYQVTQFGKPVTLSCSQTLNHNVMYWYQQKSSQAPKLLFHYYDKDFNNEADTPDNFQSRRPNTSFCFLDIRSPGLGDTAMYLCATSRSGQSTQSYTFGSGTRLTVV.

This clonotype occurred a few times. The V gene is TRBV7-9, the J gene TRBJ2-3; TRBD2 aligns across 8 bases. CDR1 and CDR2 (germline): SEHNR, FQNEAQ (reference sequence). This CDR3 region has 15 residues. Trimming cost V 8 bases and J 4 bases; bases outside gene matches: 11. CDR3 amino acids: CASQYRGGRSDTQYF. The CDR3 bases are TGTGCCAGCCAATACCGGGGGGGCCGGTCAGATACGCAGTATTTT.